This TCR beta chain was sequenced for a study of T cells expressing NK-cell markers. Broader study findings: The share of CD8+ T cells held by dominant NKG2C+ clonotypes was about 1.0-7.5% in several donors.

Researchers built TCR beta cDNA using 5'RACE template switching with UMIs. TCRdb processed the 5' RACE reads again and assigns one entry to each CDR3 protein, with no DNA. The table lists 440,000 or so distinct CDR3 sequences. Comment on this clonotype: Its antigen remains unknown.

Germline V gives CDR1 DFQATT, CDR2 SNEGSKA (reference sequence). The CDR3 covers 15 residues. The chain has TRBV20-1 and TRBJ2-1; absent DNA, TCRdb's TRBD2 call cannot be checked. Specimen: blood T cells: a sorted CD56 or NKG2C T cell subset, CD4+ or CD8+ T cells, or bulk PBMC T cells (not recorded which). This TCR was sampled from a woman aged 18-70 years in good health. The CDR3 region is CSAKGGADSYNEQFF.